This TCR beta chain comes out of a study of high-grade serous ovarian cancer treatment subgroups (TCRdb year 2021). Background on the whole study: Sequencing yielded a mean of approximately 15,000 reads and some 7,500 unique TCR beta rearrangements per sample. Of the 30 patients in the cohort, approximately 10 had no residual disease after primary surgery (R0), approximately 10 were excellent NACT responders, and approximately 10 were poor NACT responders. Each patient contributed one primary tumor and two metastatic tumor samples, giving around 88 samples in total. The study examined TCR beta repertoires in high-grade serous ovarian cancer patients who were grouped under a laparoscopic triage algorithm by complete gross resection or by neoadjuvant chemotherapy response. General conclusions and limits of the study: TCR clonal relatedness showed a positive correlation with neoantigen level and a trend toward positive correlation with copy number variation and mutation load from whole-genome sequencing. The TCR repertoire analyses centered on CDR3, leaving CDR1 and CDR2 unanalyzed. Spatial information was not captured by bulk tumor TCR sequencing, so insight into HGSC tumor complexity and diversity was limited. Tumors from the same patient had repertoire similarity ranging from roughly 0.1 to 0.8, while tumors from different patients showed almost no similarity.

The CDR1 and CDR2 encoded by the germline V gene (reference sequence) are LNHDA and SQIVND. From cysteine to phenylalanine, the CDR3 is 14 amino acids long. Only the CDR3 portion is preserved as DNA: 42 bases, with reading frame beginning at the first base. V and J lose 5 bases and 4 bases, and a span of 13 bases separates them. The tumor samples were collected prior to definitive surgery or chemotherapy. Genomic DNA was extracted by the MD Anderson Biospecimen Extraction Resource, and TCR sequencing was done by the MD Anderson Cancer Genomics Laboratory. As for this clone: Its recognized antigen is unknown. Base qualities are missing; no much larger clone stands one base away.

The approximately 90 tumor samples underwent high-throughput TCR profiling with ImmunoSEQ. Under the source paper's analysis protocol: Richness (unique productive sequences), clonality, evenness and relatedness were included as repertoire diversity metrics, and similarity between samples was assessed with the Bhattacharyya coefficient. A sensitivity analysis that removed TCRs with fewer than two reads produced consistent conclusions. TCRdb re-hosts the immuneACCESS table, in-frame sequences only. Its copies lack some clones; in the studies checked, an unresolved V gene accounts for under half of them, and the cause for the rest is not known. The V and J calls and the clone size are those of that table, but D and trimming were determined from the DNA. In all, the sample holds roughly 4,000 clones, and around 77% of those were seen once. The ten largest clones add up to approximately 18% of the sample.

Sequencing was done on a sample of tumor tissue. The V gene is TRBV19 and the J gene is TRBJ2-3; TRBD1 could be the D gene, as 6 bases match. The receptor's source is a human donor with high-grade serous ovarian cancer. At the DNA level, the sequence is TGTGCCAGTAGTCAACAGGGTGTACCAGATACGCAGTATTTT. The encoded protein is CASSQQGVPDTQYF.